Below, 25 T cell receptor beta chains from the same sample are listed, as sequenced in a study of shared clonotypes between healthy human individuals. Produced via immunoSEQ multiplex PCR; TCRdb's table is partial and in-frame only. This table has some 380,000 clones, around 96% appearing once. The material sequenced was memory CD8+ T cells sorted from blood. As for subset: CD45RO+ cells pooled with CCR7-negative TemRA cells. Every receptor here comes from a man in his thirties or forties in good health.

The genes are TRBV5-1 and TRBJ2-1; TRBD2 matches at 16 bases. With V trimmed by 4 bases and J by 4 bases, 11 bases remained unmatched. Per germline, CDR1 SGHRS and CDR2 YFSETQ. This CDR3 is 19 amino acids long. CDR3 region: CASSPSGTSGREGYNEQFF. The DNA for the CDR3 is TGCGCCAGCAGCCCCTCCGGGACTAGCGGGAGGGAGGGGTACAATGAGCAGTTCTTC.

The chain recombines TRBV7-4 with TRBJ2-7; TRBD2 agrees at 9 bases. The CDR3 sequence is 17 residues long. The germline CDR1 and CDR2 sequences are SGHVT and SQSDAQ. V lost 0 bases and J lost 2; bases outside the gene matches: 8. CDR3 residues: CASSLARGSGSPYEQYF. Here the CDR3 DNA reads TGTGCCAGCAGCTTAGCGCGAGGTAGCGGGAGTCCCTACGAGCAGTACTTC.

This rearrangement joins TRBV11-2 to TRBJ2-1, with unresolved D. The V and J ends lost 3 bases and 7 bases respectively, with 13 bases between them. This CDR3 comprises 14 residues. The V gene's germline CDR1 is SGHAT and CDR2 FQNNGV. In DNA form, the CDR3 reads TGTGCCAGCAGCTTTGATTTTATGGGGAATGAGCAGTTCTTC. It is translated as CASSFDFMGNEQFF.

V and J are TRBV28 and TRBJ1-3, with D perhaps matching TRBD1 (6 bases). V was trimmed by 5 bases and J by 8 bases, leaving 19 bases between them. CDR3 length equals 15 residues. Germline values: CDR1 MDHEN, CDR2 SYDVKM. The DNA of the CDR3 is TGTGCCAGCAGTATACCAAACAGGGAGGTGGACACCATATATTTT. It codes for CASSIPNREVDTIYF.

CDR3 protein: CASSLNAGAGEQYF. DNA for the CDR3: TGTGCCAGCAGTTTGAACGCAGGGGCGGGCGAGCAGTACTTC. This chain links TRBV27 with TRBJ2-7, with D possibly TRBD1 on 6 matching bases. This CDR3 contains 14 residues. V was pared by 3 bases and J by 6 bases, with 15 bases between. Germline values: CDR1 MNHEY, CDR2 SMNVEV (reference sequence).

V and J are TRBV13 and TRBJ2-7; no clear D gene. Trimming stripped 4 bases from V and 5 bases from J, with 12 bases between. From germline, CDR1 is PRHDT and CDR2 FYEKMQ (reference sequence). The CDR3 contains 13 residues. The CDR3 loop reads CASSSPGRNEQYF. The DNA for the CDR3 is TGTGCCAGCAGCTCACCTGGACGGAACGAGCAGTACTTC.

The chain combines TRBV27 with TRBJ2-7, with 11 bases that match TRBD2. The junction had 3 bases not matched to a gene; V was cut back by 5 bases and J by 0 bases. Germline CDR1 is MNHEY and CDR2 is SMNVEV (reference sequence). The CDR3 runs to 15 residues. The CDR3: CASSVLAGASYEQYF. The DNA for the CDR3 is TGTGCCAGCAGTGTACTAGCGGGAGCCTCCTACGAGCAGTACTTC.

This clone is a singleton in its sample. The chain recombines TRBV28 with TRBJ2-3; 8 bases map to TRBD2. V lost 3 bases and J lost 2; bases outside the gene matches: 4. The CDR3 contains 15 residues. Germline V gives CDR1 MDHEN, CDR2 SYDVKM. Here the CDR3 DNA reads TGTGCCAGCAGTTTTCCGGGGGGGGACACAGATACGCAGTATTTT. Translated: CASSFPGGDTDTQYF.

The chain recombines TRBV11-3 with TRBJ2-3; unclear D gene. The CDR3 covers 12 residues. V was clipped by 11 bases and J by 2 bases, with 11 bases between them. Germline V gene data show CDR1 as SGHNT and CDR2 as YENEEA. In DNA, the CDR3 is TGTGCCGTAAGCGACGACACAGATACGCAGTATTTT. The encoded protein is CAVSDDTDTQYF.

This chain joins TRBV28 and TRBJ1-1; D is undetermined. The CDR3 totals 13 residues. The V end lost 1 base, the J end lost 4 bases, and 7 bases lay between the germline ends. Germline V gives CDR1 MDHEN, CDR2 SYDVKM. This CDR3 reads CASSLFGSTEAFF. CDR3 nucleotides: TGTGCCAGCAGTTTATTCGGGAGCACTGAAGCTTTCTTT.

The chain carries TRBV6-5 and TRBJ1-2; 7 positions match TRBD1. Germline values: CDR1 MNHEY, CDR2 SVGAGI. The CDR3 contains 14 residues. With 7 bases clipped from V and 0 bases from J, the junction kept 5 bases outside the gene matches. The CDR3, as DNA: TGTGCCAGCATGTCTCAGGGGGCTAACTATGGCTACACCTTC. It yields the protein CASMSQGANYGYTF.

The rearrangement uses TRBV2 and TRBJ2-7, with D perhaps matching TRBD2 (7 bases). Deletions cut 8 bases from V and 1 base from J, with 18 bases between. Germline V gene data show CDR1 as SNHLY and CDR2 as FYNNEI. There are 15 residues in the CDR3. The CDR3 DNA reads as TGTGCCAGCCTCAGAGGGAGGGGGGGGTCCTACGAGCAGTACTTC. The encoded protein is CASLRGRGGSYEQYF. Complete variable domain (other parts from reference TRBV2 and TRBJ2-7): EPEVTQTPSHQVTQMGQEVILRCVPISNHLYFYWYRQILGQKVEFLVSFYNNEISEKSEIFDDQFSVERPDGSNFTLKIRSTKLEDSAMYFCASLRGRGGSYEQYFGPGTRLTVT.

The CDR3 bases are TGTGCCTGTAGAGGGCGGGAGGGCCCTCGGGAGCAGTTCTTC. Translating it yields CACRGREGPREQFF. The chain links TRBV2 to TRBJ2-1, with TRBD2 matching over 9 bases. Germline CDR1 and CDR2: SNHLY and FYNNEI. CDR3 size: 14 residues. Trimming at V came to 11 bases and at J to 10 bases, leaving 15 bases not matched to a gene.

This chain joins TRBV28 and TRBJ2-2; D perhaps matches TRBD1 (6 bases). The CDR3 has 13 residues. The ends were cut back, 6 bases at V and 1 base at J, with 6 bases in the middle. The germline CDR1 and CDR2 sequences are MDHEN and SYDVKM. The CDR3 sequence: CASRTGNTGELFF. The CDR3 nucleotides are TGTGCCAGCAGGACAGGGAACACCGGGGAGCTGTTTTTT.

The gene calls are TRBV2 and TRBJ2-2; no definite D call. The CDR3 is 14 amino acids. Trimming left V 0 bases short and J 3 bases short, with 5 bases between. CDR1 SNHLY and CDR2 FYNNEI come from the germline V gene. CDR3 protein: CASSEAGYTGELFF. CDR3 nucleotide sequence: TGTGCCAGCAGTGAAGCGGGGTACACCGGGGAGCTGTTTTTT.

For this clone: Other DNA sequences in the same sample also yield this CDR3. The CDR3 DNA reads TGCGCCAGCAGCTTAGGAAGGACAGGGTCCTACAATGAGCAGTTCTTC. Translation: CASSLGRTGSYNEQFF. The rearrangement uses TRBV5-1 and TRBJ2-1; 8 bases align to TRBD1. Germline assignment: CDR1 SGHRS and CDR2 YFSETQ. The CDR3 sequence is 16 residues long. V lost 2 bases and J lost 1; bases outside the gene matches: 5.

The chain uses TRBV10-3 and TRBJ1-5, with 11 bases matching TRBD1. The CDR3 consists of 16 residues. Germline values: CDR1 ENHRY, CDR2 SYGVKD. V lost 2 bases to trimming and J lost 5 bases; unmatched junction nucleotides: 5. CDR3 region: CAISETPGQGDQPQHF. CDR3 DNA: TGTGCCATCAGTGAGACCCCGGGACAGGGGGATCAGCCCCAGCATTTT.

The rearrangement uses TRBV2 and TRBJ2-5; D unresolved. The CDR3 spans 14 residues. Germline V CDR1 and CDR2: SNHLY, FYNNEI. Trimming removed 2 bases at V and 5 bases at J, with 12 bases between. The CDR3 protein is CASSESAQRETQYF. The DNA of the CDR3 is TGTGCCAGCAGTGAATCGGCCCAGAGGGAGACCCAGTACTTC.

The CDR3 DNA sequence: TGCGCCAGCAGCCAAGGAGGGGATCAGCCCCAGCATTTT. It codes for CASSQGGDQPQHF. The rearrangement links TRBV4-1 to TRBJ1-5; D might be TRBD1 (5 bases). The ends were cut back, 1 base at V and 5 bases at J, with 6 bases in the middle. This CDR3 region has 13 residues. The germline CDR1 and CDR2 sequences are MGHRA and YSYEKL.

The rearrangement uses TRBV27 and TRBJ2-3; D unresolved. The CDR3 is 12 amino acids. Germline V lookup: CDR1 MNHEY, CDR2 SMNVEV (reference sequence). Trimming removed 2 bases from V and 6 bases from J, with 6 bases in between. CDR3 sequence reads: CASSLPGDTQYF. The CDR3 DNA sequence: TGTGCCAGCAGTTTACCGGGCGATACGCAGTATTTT.

The CDR3: CASSRASGIFRDTQYF. As DNA, the CDR3 is TGTGCCAGTAGCAGGGCTAGCGGGATTTTTCGTGATACGCAGTATTTT. The chain carries TRBV19 and TRBJ2-3; 9 bases map to TRBD2. Trimming cost V 6 bases and J 6 bases; bases outside gene matches: 13. The CDR3 length is 16 residues. The V gene's germline CDR1 is LNHDA and CDR2 SQIVND (reference sequence).

The V and J genes are TRBV7-2 and TRBJ2-2; TRBD1 matches 8 bases. Germline V CDR1 and CDR2: SGHTA, FQGNSA. The CDR3 is 16 residues long. The V gene end was trimmed by 2 bases and the J gene end by 5 bases; junction bases not matched to a gene: 7. The CDR3 DNA is TGTGCCAGCAGCTTACTCGGGACAGGTCTGACCGGGGAGCTGTTTTTT. Amino acid sequence: CASSLLGTGLTGELFF.

The chain joins TRBV4-2 to TRBJ1-5; 7 bases fit TRBD1. CDR1 LGHNA and CDR2 YNFKEQ come from the germline V gene. This CDR3 region has 16 residues. V gave up 0 bases and J gave up 2 bases; unmatched junction bases: 4. In DNA form, the CDR3 reads TGTGCCAGCAGCCAAGATAACGACAGGGGCAATCAGCCCCAGCATTTT. Amino acid sequence: CASSQDNDRGNQPQHF.

The chain links TRBV5-6 to TRBJ2-7; TRBD1 matches at 7 bases. CDR3 length: 16 residues. CDR1 and CDR2 from the germline V gene are SGHDT and YYEEEE. V lost 5 bases to trimming and J lost 3 bases; unmatched junction nucleotides: 14. As DNA, the CDR3 is TGTGCCAGCAGGCTCGCCGGACAGGTCGGAAACTACGAGCAGTACTTC. Its protein is CASRLAGQVGNYEQYF.

This chain links TRBV6-5 with TRBJ1-1, with unresolved D. The CDR3 has 16 amino acids. With 0 bases removed from V and 1 base from J, the gap between germline ends came to 12 bases. Germline values: CDR1 MNHEY, CDR2 SVGAGI. The CDR3 DNA is TGTGCCAGCAGTTACTCGGGGTTGGGAGCGAACACTGAAGCTTTCTTT. Translation gives CASSYSGLGANTEAFF.